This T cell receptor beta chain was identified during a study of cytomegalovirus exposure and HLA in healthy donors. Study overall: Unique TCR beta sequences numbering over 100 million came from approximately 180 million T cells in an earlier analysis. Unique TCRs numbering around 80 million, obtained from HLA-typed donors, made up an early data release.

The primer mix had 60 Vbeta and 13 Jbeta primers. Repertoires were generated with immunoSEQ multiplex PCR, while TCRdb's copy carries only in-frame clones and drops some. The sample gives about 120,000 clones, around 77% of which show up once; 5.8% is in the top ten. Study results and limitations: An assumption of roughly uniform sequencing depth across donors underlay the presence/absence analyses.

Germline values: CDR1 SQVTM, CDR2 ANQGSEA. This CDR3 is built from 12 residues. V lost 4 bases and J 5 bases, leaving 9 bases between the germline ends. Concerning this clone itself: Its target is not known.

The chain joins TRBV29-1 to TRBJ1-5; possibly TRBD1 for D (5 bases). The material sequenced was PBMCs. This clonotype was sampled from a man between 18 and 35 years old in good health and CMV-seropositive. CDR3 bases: TGCAGCGTTGGACAGTCCCATCAGCCCCAGCATTTT. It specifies CSVGQSHQPQHF.